The clone carrying this T cell receptor beta chain came up a few times. This specimen comes from a study of T cells in Graves' hyperthyroidism and ophthalmopathy. Germline CDR1 and CDR2: SGHNT and YYREEE (reference sequence). Unmatched junction bases numbered 9, after V lost 3 bases and J lost 5 bases. CDR3 length: 15 amino acids. Orbital computed tomography, thyroid ultrasound, serum thyroxine and TRAb, and clinical symptoms together informed the diagnoses. RNA transcripts provided the source from which TCR beta CDR3 regions were amplified. First-round RT-PCR targeting the TCR CDR3 was performed with the HTBI primer set. Using its own MiXCR run on the multiplex PCR reads, TCRdb lists one record per CDR3 protein. The sample carries hundreds of thousands of distinct CDR3 sequences, just under 45% recorded once.

The chain recombines TRBV5-4 with TRBJ2-5; TRBD2 agrees at 8 bases. Material for sequencing was peripheral blood or thyroid tissue (not recorded which). The clonotype was recovered from an adult man with Graves' disease, either hyperthyroidism or ophthalmopathy (not recorded which). CDR3: CASSSKAGDRETQYF. CDR3 sequence (DNA): TGTGCCAGCAGCTCGAAAGCGGGAGATAGGGAGACCCAGTACTTC.